A single sample is the source of the 3 T cell receptor beta chains below, sequenced in a study of graft-versus-host responses after intestinal transplantation. Some clones are missing from TCRdb's copy, which holds only in-frame ones; the method was immunoSEQ multiplex PCR. Of about 10,000 clones in the sample, 36% are singletons; the top ten hold around 13%. With about 200,000 irradiated, violet-dye-labeled stimulator cells, about 200,000 CFSE-labeled responder cells were plated. The sequences come from alloreactive CD8+ T cells from a mixed lymphocyte reaction culture, collected before intestinal transplant. This sample's subset: CFSE-low proliferating T cells sorted from roughly 6-day pre-transplant mixed lymphocyte reaction (GvH or HvG direction). The receptor set was obtained from a human patient who received an intestinal transplant.

In its sample, this clone was seen a few times. V gene TRBV29-1 combines with J gene TRBJ2-3; D not resolved. The V gene lost 4 bases and the J gene lost 4 bases, with 6 bases spanning the gap. The germline V gene encodes CDR1 SQVTM and CDR2 ANQGSEA. This CDR3 is built from 11 residues. The CDR3 DNA reads as TGCAGCGTTGCGGAGTCAGATACGCAGTATTTT. The encoded protein is CSVAESDTQYF.

A few counts support this clone. The chain carries TRBV14 and TRBJ2-7, with 10 bases that match TRBD1. The trim removed 4 bases at V and 4 bases at J, leaving 10 bases unmatched. Germline CDR1 reads SGHDN; CDR2 reads FVKESK. CDR3 length: 16 amino acids. The CDR3 DNA is TGTGCCAGCAGCCCCCCGGGGGGACAGGGGATTTACGAGCAGTACTTC. This codes for CASSPPGGQGIYEQYF.

This clone was found a few times. CDR3 sequence: CASKTRVRTEAFF. Written as DNA, the CDR3 is TGTGCCAGCAAGACCCGGGTGCGGACTGAAGCTTTCTTT. The chain combines TRBV2 with TRBJ1-1; D uncertain. Germline CDR1 and CDR2: SNHLY and FYNNEI. This CDR3 comprises 13 residues. The ends were cut back, 7 bases at V and 5 bases at J, with 14 bases in the middle. The whole variable domain, filled in from reference TRBV2 and TRBJ1-1, reads EPEVTQTPSHQVTQMGQEVILRCVPISNHLYFYWYRQILGQKVEFLVSFYNNEISEKSEIFDDQFSVERPDGSNFTLKIRSTKLEDSAMYFCASKTRVRTEAFFGQGTRLTVV.